The present T cell receptor beta chain was sequenced within a study of T cells in Graves' hyperthyroidism and ophthalmopathy. The study, taken as a whole, reports: Researchers found most expanded thyroid clonotypes above 0.001 in blood as well. Researchers report that a 13 V-J model separated ophthalmopathy from stable hyperthyroidism.

Authors of the study amplified TCR beta CDR3 regions from RNA transcripts. The HTBI set primed first-round TCR CDR3 RT-PCR. Each CDR3 protein gets one entry after TCRdb re-called the multiplex PCR reads with MiXCR. The sample records roughly 400,000 distinct CDR3 sequences, 11% to 15% being singletons. Turning to this clonotype: Its matching antigen is unknown.

Clinical symptoms, serum thyroxine and TRAb, thyroid ultrasound and orbital computed tomography were used for the diagnoses. Each 10 ml fresh peripheral blood draw supplied the PBMCs. The CDR3 is made up of 13 amino acids. V lost 5 bases, J lost 6 bases, and 3 bases stayed unmatched. Germline V lookup: CDR1 SGHRS, CDR2 YFSETQ. V is TRBV5-1 and J is TRBJ2-2; 8 bases fit TRBD2. Sequencing input: blood. The TCR originated in a man aged 50-59 years with Graves' ophthalmopathy. CDR3: CASRGLEAGELFF. CDR3 DNA: TGCGCCAGCAGGGGACTAGAGGCCGGGGAGCTGTTTTTT.